These 31 T cell receptor beta chains came from one sample sequenced in a study of metastatic and nonmetastatic thyroid tumors. TCRdb called clones again from the PCR reads with MiXCR. The table lists some 41,000 clones, 28% of them singletons. Thyroid surgery was preceded by no treatment in any patient. The sequenced material came from blood. These receptors originate from a male donor with papillary thyroid cancer or a benign thyroid nodule (not recorded which). Some clones in this sample may be carry-over from other donors' samples.

This clone was recorded at least ten times. A much more abundant neighbour one base away suggests this may be a read error. At the DNA level, this CDR3 is encoded by other sequences in the same sample as well. The chain employs TRBV20-1 and TRBJ1-1; D is perhaps TRBD1 (5 bases). The CDR3 consists of 8 residues. The V gene's germline CDR1 is DFQATT and CDR2 SNEGSKA (reference sequence). V was shortened by 5 bases and J by 11 bases, with 6 bases between the two germline ends. The CDR3, as DNA: TGCAGTGCTGGGGGTGCTTTCTTT. Protein sequence: CSAGGAFF.

This clone has a handful of counts. The rearrangement uses TRBV12-3 or TRBV12-4 and TRBJ2-7; D ambiguous. The germline V and J ends were trimmed by 6 bases and 13 bases, with 16 bases remaining between them. The CDR3 loop spans 11 amino acids. CDR3 sequence reads: CASSVVCEPYF. In DNA, the CDR3 is TGTGCCAGCAGCGTCGTCTGTGAGCCCTACTTC.

This clone was counted a few times. Other DNA sequences from this sample encode an identical CDR3 as well. The chain employs TRBV5-1 and TRBJ2-1; 10 bases are a match to TRBD2. CDR1 and CDR2 (germline): SGHRS, YFSETQ. This CDR3 spans 16 amino acids. The J segment lost 9 bases and the V segment lost 4 bases, leaving 13 bases of the junction unmatched. As DNA, the CDR3 is TGCGCCAGCAGCGGAATAGCTAGCGGGGGTGGAGGTGAGCAGTTCTTC. It yields the protein CASSGIASGGGGEQFF.

The table lists this clone with a few counts. The same CDR3 also results from other DNA sequences found in this sample. V and J are TRBV11-2 and TRBJ2-1; the match to TRBD2 covers 7 bases. Losses at the gene ends were 5 bases for V and 4 bases for J; bases not matched to a gene: 8. CDR3 length: 15 residues. Germline V gives CDR1 SGHAT, CDR2 FQNNGV. The CDR3 region is CASSKSGTKYNEQFF. CDR3 nucleotide sequence: TGTGCCAGCAGCAAATCCGGGACTAAGTACAATGAGCAGTTCTTC.

The chain is built from TRBV5-1 and TRBJ2-1, with a tentative D call TRBD1 (5 bases). V lost 5 bases to trimming and J lost 5 bases, with 23 bases between them. The germline gives CDR1 SGHRS, CDR2 YFSETQ. CDR3 size: 17 residues. CDR3 bases: TGCGCCAGCAGACAGAGCCCGACGGACACGGACCACAATGAGCAGTTCTTC. Protein: CASRQSPTDTDHNEQFF. Combining the CDR3 with reference TRBV5-1 and TRBJ2-1 gives the whole variable domain KAGVTQTPRYLIKTRGQQVTLSCSPISGHRSVSWYQQTPGQGLQFLFEYFSETQRNKGNFPGRFSGRQFSNSRSEMNVSTLELGDSALYLCASRQSPTDTDHNEQFFGPGTRLTVL.

This clone is judged medium-sized. This rearrangement joins TRBV4-1 to TRBJ1-2; D not certain. This CDR3 region has 14 residues. Germline CDR1 MGHRA, CDR2 YSYEKL. Trimming removed 5 bases at V and 3 bases at J, with 13 bases between. The CDR3 region has the DNA TGCGCCAGCAGCGAAGGGCCTGGAGACTATGGCTACACCTTC. Amino acid sequence: CASSEGPGDYGYTF.

This clone was found many times. This chain connects TRBV28 to TRBJ1-2; the match to TRBD1 covers 7 bases. CDR3 length: 14 amino acids. Germline CDR1 MDHEN, CDR2 SYDVKM. Trimming at V came to 3 bases and at J to 3 bases, leaving 4 bases not matched to a gene. The DNA for the CDR3 is TGTGCCAGCAGTTTGGGACAGAACCACTATGGCTACACCTTC. It codes for CASSLGQNHYGYTF.

V is TRBV7-9 and J is TRBJ1-4; D is unresolved. Germline V CDR1 and CDR2: SEHNR, FQNEAQ (reference sequence). V dropped 1 base and J dropped 7 bases, with 7 bases sitting between them. The CDR3 consists of 13 residues. Written as DNA, the CDR3 is TGTGCCAGCAGCTTAGGAGGTCGTGAAAAACTGTTTTTT. It translates to CASSLGGREKLFF.

This clone was detected only a few times. This chain's CDR3 is CASSYGSLNTEAFF. CDR3 in DNA: TGTGCCAGCAGTTACGGCAGCTTGAACACTGAAGCTTTCTTT. This rearrangement joins TRBV6-8 to TRBJ1-1; D remains unclear. The CDR3 totals 14 residues. V dropped 2 bases and J dropped 0 bases, with 7 bases sitting between them. Per the germline V gene, CDR1 is MNHGY and CDR2 is SAAAGT.

By sample share, this clone is medium-sized. The chain combines TRBV6-2 or TRBV6-3 with TRBJ1-3; TRBD1 might be the D (6 bases). Germline V gene sequence: CDR1 MNHEY, CDR2 SVGEGT. V shed 6 bases and J shed 4 bases, with 16 bases lying between them. The length of the CDR3 is 15 residues. DNA of the CDR3: TGTGCCAGCAGACTCCCCGGGACACAAGGAAACACCATATATTTT. Its protein is CASRLPGTQGNTIYF.

By sample share, this clone is medium-sized. The chain couples TRBV20-1 to TRBJ1-6; D not certain. This CDR3 has 16 amino acids. Trimming took off 2 bases at V and 0 bases at J, with 11 bases between the two ends. The germline gives CDR1 DFQATT, CDR2 SNEGSKA (reference sequence). In nucleotides, the CDR3 is TGCAGTGCTAGATCTGGGGAAAACTCCTATAATTCACCCCTCCACTTT. This encodes CSARSGENSYNSPLHF.

This clone was seen at least ten times. The rearrangement uses TRBV12-3 or TRBV12-4 and TRBJ2-7, with D tentatively TRBD1 (5 bases). The ends were cut back, 6 bases at V and 3 bases at J, with 12 bases in the middle. This CDR3 comprises 13 residues. As DNA, the CDR3 is TGTGCCAGCAGGGACGACAGCTACTACGAGCAGTACTTC. This codes for CASRDDSYYEQYF.

This clone was counted only a few times. Mismatch with germline at one junction end may stem from a read error. V gene TRBV6-1 combines with J gene TRBJ1-1, with a tentative D call TRBD1 (6 bases). The CDR3 spans 15 residues. Germline loops: CDR1 MNHNS, CDR2 SASEGT. The chain's CDR3 is CASRAQGPLGTESFF. Written as DNA, the CDR3 is TGTGCCAGCAGAGCCCAGGGGCCATTGGGCACTGAATCTTTCTTT.

This chain uses TRBV6-9 with TRBJ2-7; D perhaps matches TRBD1 (6 bases). CDR3 length equals 15 residues. Germline V gene lookup returns CDR1 MNHGY and CDR2 SVAAGI. V lost 4 bases and J lost 0, with 13 bases in between. As DNA, the CDR3 is TGTGCCAGCAGTTCCCAGGGGTCCCACTCCTACGAGCAGTACTTC. As protein: CASSSQGSHSYEQYF.

This clone was counted many times. DNA for the CDR3: TGTGCCAGCAGCTTAGTGGGGGACCCAGGGGGCTATGGCTACACCTTC. Translation: CASSLVGDPGGYGYTF. The chain combines TRBV7-2 with TRBJ1-2; TRBD1 matches at 7 bases. Looked up from germline, CDR1 is SGHTA and CDR2 is FQGNSA. The J segment lost 4 bases and the V segment lost 1 base, leaving 9 bases of the junction unmatched. The CDR3 is made up of 16 amino acids.

This clone appeared many times. The J gene is TRBJ1-2, the V gene TRBV30; D is undetermined. The germline gives CDR1 GTSNPN, CDR2 SVGIG (reference sequence). Trimming pared 4 bases from V and 5 bases from J, leaving 14 bases between. The CDR3 is 13 residues long. The CDR3 reads CAWTGYDPYGYTF. The CDR3 DNA reads TGTGCCTGGACCGGGTACGACCCTTATGGCTACACCTTC.

About this clone itself: Other DNA sequences within the sample encode an identical CDR3. The rearrangement uses TRBV7-2 and TRBJ2-7, with 7 bases lining up with TRBD1. This CDR3 comprises 13 residues. V shed 3 bases, J shed 4 bases, and the junction held 3 bases outside the gene matches. Germline V gene data show CDR1 as SGHTA and CDR2 as FQGNSA. CDR3 coding DNA: TGTGCCAGCAGCTTGGCAGGGGGATACGAGCAGTACTTC. It codes for CASSLAGGYEQYF.

The chain is built from TRBV5-4 and TRBJ2-1, with D uncertain. The length of the CDR3 is 11 residues. Germline loops: CDR1 SGHNT, CDR2 YYREEE (reference sequence). Between the trimmed V and J ends, which lost 6 bases and 7 bases, there was a span of 8 bases. The CDR3 loop reads CASTSSNEQFF. For the CDR3, the DNA is TGTGCCAGCACGTCGTCGAATGAGCAGTTCTTC.

In its sample, this clone was seen many times. The rearrangement links TRBV20-1 to TRBJ1-5, with D possibly matching TRBD1 (5 bases). V lost 6 bases, J lost 5 bases, and 11 bases lay in between. This CDR3 spans 12 amino acids. Germline V lookup: CDR1 DFQATT, CDR2 SNEGSKA (reference sequence). The CDR3 here is CSAWGIDQPQHF. The CDR3 DNA reads as TGCAGTGCGTGGGGCATTGATCAGCCCCAGCATTTT.

This clone was found many times. The chain employs TRBV6-5 and TRBJ1-2; 7 bases agree with TRBD1. This CDR3 has 15 amino acids. CDR1 is MNHEY, CDR2 SVGAGI, per germline. Trimming cost V 5 bases and J 4 bases; bases outside gene matches: 10. The CDR3 DNA reads as TGTGCCAGCAGTCCCTCGACAGGGACCAGCTATGGCTACACCTTC. Translating gives CASSPSTGTSYGYTF.

V usage is TRBV11-2 and J usage is TRBJ2-2, with D tentatively TRBD1 (5 bases). In germline, CDR1 is SGHAT, CDR2 FQNNGV. This CDR3 is 17 amino acids long. V lost 1 base, J lost 6 bases, and 18 bases lay in between. CDR3 sequence: CASSLGATVALAGELFF. Written as DNA, the CDR3 is TGTGCCAGCAGCTTAGGGGCGACAGTAGCTTTGGCCGGGGAGCTGTTTTTT.

The chain uses TRBV28 and TRBJ1-5, with D perhaps matching TRBD1 (6 bases). V lost 10 bases and J 4 bases, leaving 14 bases between the germline ends. Germline CDR1 reads MDHEN; CDR2 reads SYDVKM. This CDR3 region has 13 residues. In DNA form, the CDR3 reads TGTGCCACCCGACAGGTTCAGAATCAGCCCCAGCATTTT. As protein: CATRQVQNQPQHF.

By frequency in the sample, this clone is medium-sized. The genes are TRBV28 and TRBJ2-2; D is unresolved. Germline CDR1 MDHEN, CDR2 SYDVKM. The CDR3 is made up of 15 amino acids. V lost 1 base and J 6 bases, leaving 12 bases between the germline ends. CDR3 in DNA: TGTGCCAGCAGTTTATTTCGCCTAGTGGCCGGGGAGCTGTTTTTT. Its protein is CASSLFRLVAGELFF. Complete variable domain (other parts from reference TRBV28 and TRBJ2-2): DVKVTQSSRYLVKRTGEKVFLECVQDMDHENMFWYRQDPGLGLRLIYFSYDVKMKEKGDIPEGYSVSREKKERFSLILESASTNQTSMYLCASSLFRLVAGELFFGEGSRLTVL.

This clone has at least ten counts. The chain joins TRBV6-1 to TRBJ2-5, with 9 nucleotides matching TRBD2. The germline CDR1 and CDR2 sequences are MNHNS and SASEGT. This CDR3 spans 15 amino acids. Germline trimming cut 2 bases from V and 7 bases from J; bases unmatched to any gene: 8. CDR3 sequence reads: CASSERAGGLGTQYF. CDR3 coding DNA: TGTGCCAGCAGTGAAAGGGCGGGAGGGCTGGGGACCCAGTACTTC.

Concerning this clone itself: With a much larger clone just one base away, this may be a read error. The rearrangement uses TRBV2 and TRBJ2-2; D perhaps matches TRBD1 (6 bases). CDR1 is SNHLY, CDR2 FYNNEI, per germline. The CDR3 covers 14 residues. V lost 6 bases to trimming and J lost 4 bases, with 12 bases between them. This CDR3 reads CASRPGQSTGELFF. The DNA for the CDR3 is TGTGCCAGCAGGCCTGGACAGTCCACCGGGGAGCTGTTTTTT.

By its share, this clone is medium-sized (0.01 to 0.1%). The chain combines TRBV11-2 with TRBJ2-7; D ambiguous. The CDR3 covers 12 residues. Germline V gene lookup returns CDR1 SGHAT and CDR2 FQNNGV. The ends were cut back, 5 bases at V and 6 bases at J, with 11 bases in the middle. The CDR3 sequence: CASSAIAAEQYF. DNA of the CDR3: TGTGCCAGCAGCGCGATTGCGGCCGAGCAGTACTTC.

This clone was seen at least ten times. The rearrangement uses TRBV5-8 and TRBJ2-5; no definite D call. This CDR3 comprises 13 residues. Trimming cost V 1 base and J 1 base, with 5 bases left between them. CDR1 is SGHTS, CDR2 YDEGEE, per germline. In DNA, the CDR3 is TGTGCCAGCAGCTTGCCTATCCAAGAGACCCAGTACTTC. Protein sequence: CASSLPIQETQYF. The variable domain in full, completed from reference TRBV5-8 and TRBJ2-5, reads EAGVTQSPTHLIKTRGQQATLRCSPISGHTSVYWYQQALGLGLQFLLWYDEGEERNRGNFPPRFSGRQFPNYSSELNVNALELEDSALYLCASSLPIQETQYFGPGTRLLVL.

The sample holds a few counts of this clone. The chain combines TRBV10-3 with TRBJ2-2; either TRBD1 or TRBD2 may fit D (5 bases each). From germline, CDR1 is ENHRY and CDR2 SYGVKD. The CDR3 loop spans 13 amino acids. V was shortened by 9 bases and J by 14 bases, with 22 bases between the two germline ends. CDR3 nucleotides: TGTGCCATGGGGACCACGAACACCGGTGATCTGTTTTTT. Its protein product is CAMGTTNTGDLFF.

In its sample, this clone was seen a few times. CDR3 nucleotide sequence: TGTGCCAGCAGTGCCAAGTACTATAATTCACCCCTCCACTTT. Translating it yields CASSAKYYNSPLHF. This rearrangement joins TRBV28 to TRBJ1-6; D ambiguous. This CDR3 has 14 residues. Germline V gene lookup returns CDR1 MDHEN and CDR2 SYDVKM. The V end lost 5 bases, the J end lost 3 bases, and 8 bases lay between the germline ends.

The chain combines TRBV25-1 with TRBJ1-1; D might be TRBD1 (5 bases). CDR3 size: 15 residues. The germline V gene has CDR1 MGHDK and CDR2 SYGVNS. Trimming took 8 bases from V and 1 from J, leaving 17 bases between them. In DNA form, the CDR3 reads TGTGCCAGCGAACACAGGACGGGCCAGAACACTGAAGCTTTCTTT. Amino acids: CASEHRTGQNTEAFF.

There are a few counts of this clone. The chain recombines TRBV19 with TRBJ2-3; unclear D gene. The CDR3 spans 14 residues. Trimming removed 5 bases from V and 2 bases from J, with 11 bases in between. Germline V CDR1 and CDR2: LNHDA, SQIVND (reference sequence). The DNA for the CDR3 is TGTGCCAGTAGTCCCTGTGTATCCACAGATACGCAGTATTTT. Translation gives CASSPCVSTDTQYF.